Listed here are 27 T cell receptor beta chains from one sample, sequenced in a study of control samples from healthy donors and cancer patients. Measured with immunoSEQ multiplex PCR; TCRdb has only the in-frame clones, and not every one. The table records 150,000 or so clones, 93% of them present only once. Sequencing was done on a sample of blood. The receptors were sampled from a man between 18 and 35 years old in good health.

The V gene is TRBV19, the J gene TRBJ1-5; D is unclear. With 3 bases removed from V and 5 bases from J, the gap between germline ends came to 8 bases. The CDR3 sequence is 13 residues long. CDR1 and CDR2 (germline): LNHDA, SQIVND (reference sequence). The CDR3 region has the DNA TGTGCCAGTAGTATTAGGCACTATCAGCCCCAGCATTTT. Protein product: CASSIRHYQPQHF.

The chain links TRBV5-4 to TRBJ2-5; D possibly uses TRBD1 or TRBD2 (5 bases each). CDR1 and CDR2 from the germline V gene are SGHNT and YYREEE (reference sequence). The CDR3 is 14 amino acids. The V end lost 4 bases, the J end lost 10 bases, and 20 bases lay between the germline ends. The DNA of the CDR3 is TGTGCCAGCAGCCCGGCAGGGAGAGGGCAGGGCCAGTACTTC. It specifies CASSPAGRGQGQYF. Supplemented by reference TRBV5-4 and TRBJ2-5, the full variable domain reads ETGVTQSPTHLIKTRGQQVTLRCSSQSGHNTVSWYQQALGQGPQFIFQYYREEENGRGNFPPRFSGLQFPNYSSELNVNALELDDSALYLCASSPAGRGQGQYFGPGTRLLVL.

The V and J genes are TRBV30 and TRBJ2-6; D remains ambiguous. There are 15 residues in the CDR3. The V gene lost 3 bases and the J gene lost 0 bases, with 9 bases spanning the gap. Per the germline V gene, CDR1 is GTSNPN and CDR2 is SVGIG (reference sequence). The chain's CDR3 is CAWSLGTSGANVLTF. CDR3 bases: TGTGCCTGGAGCTTAGGAACCTCTGGGGCCAACGTCCTGACTTTC.

This sequence joins TRBV5-1 and TRBJ1-6; 9 nucleotides match TRBD1. CDR3 size: 14 residues. V lost 2 bases and J lost 8; bases outside the gene matches: 2. The germline gives CDR1 SGHRS, CDR2 YFSETQ. The CDR3 is CASSLTGGDSPLHF. Here the CDR3 DNA reads TGCGCCAGCAGCTTAACAGGGGGCGATTCACCCCTCCACTTT.

The chain uses TRBV28 and TRBJ1-6; possibly TRBD1 for D (5 bases). The CDR3 runs 12 residues. Germline CDR1 reads MDHEN; CDR2 reads SYDVKM. Trimming stripped 8 bases from V and 10 bases from J, with 12 bases between. CDR3 sequence reads: CASGQGGSPLHF. The CDR3, as DNA: TGTGCCAGCGGGCAGGGAGGCTCACCCCTCCACTTT. Drawing the rest from reference TRBV28 and TRBJ1-6, the complete variable domain is DVKVTQSSRYLVKRTGEKVFLECVQDMDHENMFWYRQDPGLGLRLIYFSYDVKMKEKGDIPEGYSVSREKKERFSLILESASTNQTSMYLCASGQGGSPLHFGNGTRLTVT.

A remark on this clone: A junction end diverges from the germline sequence, so it may reflect a read error. The chain employs TRBV28 and TRBJ2-1; 11 bases are a match to TRBD2. This CDR3 contains 18 residues. CDR1 and CDR2 (germline): MDHEN, SYDVKM. For the CDR3, the DNA is TGTGCCAGCAGATTATTACAAACTAGCGGGAGTTTTACACATGAGCAGTTCTTC. Amino acid sequence: CASRLLQTSGSFTHEQFF.

The chain carries TRBV27 and TRBJ2-7, with D tentatively TRBD1 (5 bases). Trimming removed 4 bases at V and 3 bases at J, with 10 bases between. The CDR3 is 13 amino acids. Germline loops: CDR1 MNHEY, CDR2 SMNVEV (reference sequence). This CDR3 is CASSYGQLYEQYF. Written as DNA, the CDR3 is TGTGCCAGCAGTTACGGACAACTCTACGAGCAGTACTTC.

The chain couples TRBV2 to TRBJ1-5, with D uncertain. This CDR3 region has 15 residues. The V gene lost 7 bases and the J gene lost 2 bases, with 15 bases spanning the gap. Germline CDR1 and CDR2: SNHLY and FYNNEI. The CDR3 reads CASTLNPGGNQPQHF. In DNA, the CDR3 is TGTGCCAGCACCTTAAACCCAGGAGGCAATCAGCCCCAGCATTTT. Combining the CDR3 with reference TRBV2 and TRBJ1-5 gives the whole variable domain EPEVTQTPSHQVTQMGQEVILRCVPISNHLYFYWYRQILGQKVEFLVSFYNNEISEKSEIFDDQFSVERPDGSNFTLKIRSTKLEDSAMYFCASTLNPGGNQPQHFGDGTRLSIL.

The V gene is TRBV6-5, the J gene TRBJ2-5; D perhaps matches TRBD2 (6 bases). V was clipped by 2 bases and J by 2 bases, with 6 bases between them. Germline V lookup: CDR1 MNHEY, CDR2 SVGAGI. The CDR3 runs 13 residues. CDR3 region: CASSYGGQETQYF. The CDR3 DNA is TGTGCCAGCAGTTACGGGGGGCAAGAGACCCAGTACTTC.

This chain joins TRBV28 and TRBJ1-5; D not resolved. The germline gives CDR1 MDHEN, CDR2 SYDVKM. Trimming pared 5 bases from V and 7 bases from J, leaving 18 bases between. The length of the CDR3 is 15 residues. The CDR3 DNA is TGTGCCAGCAGTGATCCCCCGGACCTCAGGCAGCCCCAGCATTTT. It translates to CASSDPPDLRQPQHF. Together with reference TRBV28 and TRBJ1-5, the CDR3 gives the full variable domain: DVKVTQSSRYLVKRTGEKVFLECVQDMDHENMFWYRQDPGLGLRLIYFSYDVKMKEKGDIPEGYSVSREKKERFSLILESASTNQTSMYLCASSDPPDLRQPQHFGDGTRLSIL.

The gene calls are TRBV19 and TRBJ2-3; TRBD2 matches 7 bases. The V gene's germline CDR1 is LNHDA and CDR2 SQIVND (reference sequence). J gave up 3 bases and V 5 bases, and 14 bases lay outside the gene matches. This CDR3 has 17 residues. The DNA for the CDR3 is TGTGCCAGTAGTGCAAGACTAGCCCAGCCACTTACAGATACGCAGTATTTT. Translating gives CASSARLAQPLTDTQYF.

The chain couples TRBV24-1 to TRBJ2-1, with 10 positions matching TRBD1. Germline lookup yields CDR1 KGHDR and CDR2 SFDVKD. The CDR3 sequence is 17 residues long. The trim removed 4 bases at V and 1 base at J, leaving 6 bases unmatched. In DNA form, the CDR3 reads TGTGCCACCAGTGAAGAAGCGGGACAGGGGTCCTACAATGAGCAGTTCTTC. Its translation: CATSEEAGQGSYNEQFF.

The genes are TRBV7-2 and TRBJ1-1; the D is unclear. Germline CDR1 and CDR2: SGHTA and FQGNSA. V was pared by 8 bases and J by 2 bases, with 3 bases between. The CDR3 covers 10 residues. CDR3 nucleotides: TGTGCCAGCGAAAACACTGAAGCTTTCTTT. Protein sequence: CASENTEAFF.

This chain links TRBV7-3 with TRBJ1-4; D remains unclear. The CDR3 consists of 13 residues. Between the trimmed V and J ends, which lost 4 bases and 8 bases, there was a span of 11 bases. Looked up from germline, CDR1 is SGHTA and CDR2 is FQGTGA. For the CDR3, the DNA is TGTGCCAGCAGCTCGGGGAGCGGGGAAAAACTGTTTTTT. Translated: CASSSGSGEKLFF.

J is TRBJ2-2 and V is TRBV7-9; D may be TRBD1 (6 bases). Per the germline V gene, CDR1 is SEHNR and CDR2 is FQNEAQ (reference sequence). This CDR3 has 15 amino acids. The germline V and J ends were trimmed by 5 bases and 10 bases, with 20 bases remaining between them. The CDR3 DNA reads TGTGCCAGCAGCCCAGGGGCTCCTTACAGCGAGGAGCTGTTTTTT. It yields the protein CASSPGAPYSEELFF.

V is TRBV19 and J is TRBJ1-2; no reliable D call. Germline CDR1 is LNHDA and CDR2 is SQIVND (reference sequence). Trimming stripped 5 bases from V and 5 bases from J, with 21 bases between. The CDR3 loop spans 16 amino acids. The chain's CDR3 is CASSSPSGLPHYGYTF. In DNA form, the CDR3 reads TGTGCCAGTAGTTCCCCCTCCGGGCTCCCCCATTATGGCTACACCTTC.

V gene TRBV7-9 combines with J gene TRBJ1-2; D is unresolved. CDR3 length: 13 amino acids. The ends were cut back, 2 bases at V and 6 bases at J, with 10 bases in the middle. Germline values: CDR1 SEHNR, CDR2 FQNEAQ (reference sequence). DNA for the CDR3: TGTGCCAGCAGCTTATGGCAGTTAGATGGCTACACCTTC. Translation: CASSLWQLDGYTF. Based on the CDR3 plus reference TRBV7-9 and TRBJ1-2, the full variable domain is DTGVSQNPRHKITKRGQNVTFRCDPISEHNRLYWYRQTLGQGPEFLTYFQNEAQLEKSRLLSDRFSAERPKGSFSTLEIQRTEQGDSAMYLCASSLWQLDGYTFGSGTRLTVV.

The CDR3 DNA sequence: TGTGCCAGCAGTCTCGGGACAGGGTTTCCCCGCAGTTACAATGAGCAGTTCTTC. Its protein product is CASSLGTGFPRSYNEQFF. The genes are TRBV28 and TRBJ2-1, with 9 bases matching TRBD1. The CDR3 length is 18 residues. CDR1 is MDHEN and CDR2 is SYDVKM in the germline V gene. V gave up 5 bases and J gave up 4 bases; unmatched junction bases: 15. Full variable domain (rest looked up from reference TRBV28 and TRBJ2-1): DVKVTQSSRYLVKRTGEKVFLECVQDMDHENMFWYRQDPGLGLRLIYFSYDVKMKEKGDIPEGYSVSREKKERFSLILESASTNQTSMYLCASSLGTGFPRSYNEQFFGPGTRLTVL.

The rearrangement joins TRBV27 to TRBJ2-1, with a possible D match to TRBD2 (6 bases). V shed 6 bases and J shed 9 bases, with 15 bases lying between them. The CDR3 extends over 13 amino acids. Germline CDR1 MNHEY, CDR2 SMNVEV (reference sequence). The CDR3 sequence is CASSVEGGGEQFF. Written as DNA, the CDR3 is TGTGCCAGCAGCGTGGAGGGAGGCGGTGAGCAGTTCTTC.

J is TRBJ1-3 and V is TRBV9; no clear D. The CDR3 runs to 15 residues. Trimming removed 4 bases from V and 4 bases from J, with 15 bases in between. CDR1 and CDR2 (germline): SGDLS, YYNGEE. Written as DNA, the CDR3 is TGTGCCAGCAGCATCGGCTCCACTGGAGGAAACACCATATATTTT. It is translated as CASSIGSTGGNTIYF.

The chain employs TRBV19 and TRBJ1-5, with 10 nucleotides matching TRBD1. CDR3 size: 16 residues. Germline trimming cut 5 bases from V and 5 bases from J; bases unmatched to any gene: 9. The germline V gene encodes CDR1 LNHDA and CDR2 SQIVND (reference sequence). This chain's CDR3 is CASSPLPGQGHQPQHF. CDR3 sequence (DNA): TGTGCCAGTAGTCCTCTCCCGGGACAGGGGCATCAGCCCCAGCATTTT.

The gene calls are TRBV5-1 and TRBJ2-1; D unresolved. The CDR3 totals 12 residues. CDR1 is SGHRS and CDR2 is YFSETQ in the germline V gene. V lost 0 bases to trimming and J lost 7 bases, with 5 bases between them. For the CDR3, the DNA is TGCGCCAGCAGCTTGGCCCCGAATGAGCAGTTCTTC. Translation: CASSLAPNEQFF.

The V and J genes are TRBV13 and TRBJ1-1; unclear D gene. Germline lookup yields CDR1 PRHDT and CDR2 FYEKMQ (reference sequence). The CDR3 totals 14 residues. Trimming removed 5 bases at V and 1 base at J, with 11 bases between. The CDR3 DNA is TGTGCCAGCAGCCCAACGGGGAGGAACACTGAAGCTTTCTTT. This translates into CASSPTGRNTEAFF.

V usage is TRBV6-9 and J usage is TRBJ1-2; TRBD1 might be the D (6 bases). The CDR3 runs to 14 residues. From germline, CDR1 is MNHGY and CDR2 SVAAGI. Trimming removed 4 bases at V and 8 bases at J, with 17 bases between. CDR3 nucleotide sequence: TGTGCCAGCAGTTGCTACAGGGAGGTTTGCGGCTACACCTTC. This gives the protein CASSCYREVCGYTF.

The rearrangement links TRBV7-6 to TRBJ2-7; D is unclear. V was cut by 5 bases and J by 0 bases, with 5 bases left in between. CDR3 length: 12 residues. The V gene's germline CDR1 is SGHVS and CDR2 FNYEAQ. In DNA form, the CDR3 reads TGTGCCAGCAGCCCAAACTCCTACGAGCAGTACTTC. Encoded protein: CASSPNSYEQYF.

The CDR3 DNA follows: TGCGCCAGCAGGCTTGGAGGACAAAACACCATATATTTT. It translates to CASRLGGQNTIYF. The chain joins TRBV5-1 to TRBJ1-3; D perhaps matches TRBD1 (5 bases). CDR1 and CDR2 from the germline V gene are SGHRS and YFSETQ. The ends were cut back, 5 bases at V and 6 bases at J, with 12 bases in the middle. This CDR3 is 13 amino acids long.

V and J are TRBV28 and TRBJ1-4; TRBD1 is a possible D gene (6 bases). Germline V gene lookup returns CDR1 MDHEN and CDR2 SYDVKM. This CDR3 has 14 residues. V lost 6 bases to trimming and J lost 12 bases, with 20 bases between them. The CDR3 coding sequence is TGTGCCAGCAGCGAATCGGACAGCCGTAGGGAACTGTTTTTT. Its protein is CASSESDSRRELFF. Full variable domain (outside the CDR3, taken from reference TRBV28 and TRBJ1-4): DVKVTQSSRYLVKRTGEKVFLECVQDMDHENMFWYRQDPGLGLRLIYFSYDVKMKEKGDIPEGYSVSREKKERFSLILESASTNQTSMYLCASSESDSRRELFFGSGTQLSVL.